Detailed here is one T cell receptor (beta chain). Antigen: not known. The data are from a study of T cells in localized non-small cell lung cancer. Study findings and constraints: Among the top 100 tumor clones, a median roughly 57 appeared in adjacent lung. There was higher T cell clonality in uninvolved adjacent lung than in tumor, and it was highest there.

Sequenced by immunoSEQ multiplex PCR; TCRdb stores in-frame clones only, minus some. This table holds roughly 3,500 clones, about a quarter found once. Here the sequenced sample was lung tumor tissue, taken before any cancer treatment. The receptor comes from a male donor older than 55 with stage I lung adenocarcinoma.

This CDR3 is CASSPPGSYNSPLHF. DNA of the CDR3: TGTGCCAGCAGCCCTCCGGGGTCCTATAATTCACCCCTCCACTTT. The chain recombines TRBV14 with TRBJ1-6; D is ambiguous. The CDR3 is 15 amino acids. The germline V gene has CDR1 SGHDN and CDR2 FVKESK. The ends were cut back, 4 bases at V and 1 base at J, with 8 bases in the middle.